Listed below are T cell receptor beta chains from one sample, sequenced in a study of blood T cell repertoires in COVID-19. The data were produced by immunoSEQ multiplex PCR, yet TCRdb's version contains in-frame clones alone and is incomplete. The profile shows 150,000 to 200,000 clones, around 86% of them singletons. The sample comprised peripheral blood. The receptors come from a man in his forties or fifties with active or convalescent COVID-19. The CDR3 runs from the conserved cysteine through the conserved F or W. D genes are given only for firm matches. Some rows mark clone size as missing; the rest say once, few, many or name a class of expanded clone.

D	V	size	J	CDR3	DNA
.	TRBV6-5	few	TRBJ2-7	CASRTGYYEQYF	TGTGCCAGCAGAACAGGGTACTACGAGCAGTACTTC
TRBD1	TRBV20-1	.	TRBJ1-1	CSASSNMGIGTGFTEAFF	TGCAGTGCTAGTTCGAATATGGGTATAGGGACAGGGTTCACTGAAGCTTTCTTT
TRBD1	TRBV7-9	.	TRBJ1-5	CASSKGQMSNQPQHF	TGTGCCAGCAGCAAGGGACAGATGAGCAATCAGCCCCAGCATTTT
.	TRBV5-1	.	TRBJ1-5	CASSLEGGNAQPQHF	TGCGCCAGCAGCTTGGAAGGCGGGAACGCTCAGCCCCAGCATTTT
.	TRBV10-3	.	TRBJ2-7	CAISLTGANEQYF	TGTGCCATCAGTTTGACTGGGGCCAACGAGCAGTACTTC
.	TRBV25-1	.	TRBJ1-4	CASSDPGEKLFF	TGTGCCAGCAGTGATCCAGGTGAAAAACTGTTTTTT
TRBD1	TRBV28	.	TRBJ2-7	CASSRQGTYEQYF	TGTGCCAGCAGTAGACAGGGTACCTACGAGCAGTACTTC
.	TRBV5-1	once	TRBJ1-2	CASRNGTDYGYTF	TGCGCCAGCAGAAACGGGACTGACTATGGCTACACCTTC
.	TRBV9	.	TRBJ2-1	CASSVGPPPPPNSYNEQFF	TGTGCCAGCAGCGTAGGGCCCCCTCCCCCGCCCAACTCCTACAATGAGCAGTTCTTC
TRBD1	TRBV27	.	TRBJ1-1	CASPGTGGAINTEAFF	TGTGCCAGCCCCGGGACAGGGGGAGCGATCAACACTGAAGCTTTCTTT
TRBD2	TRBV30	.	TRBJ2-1	CAWLKREIGEQFF	TGTGCCTGGTTGAAGCGGGAGATTGGTGAGCAGTTCTTC
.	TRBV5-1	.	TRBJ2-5	CASSPAGGAQETQYF	TGCGCCAGCAGCCCCGCGGGCGGGGCCCAAGAGACCCAGTACTTC
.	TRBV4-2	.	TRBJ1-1	CASSQGAGYNTEAFF	TGTGCCAGCAGCCAAGGCGCAGGGTATAACACTGAAGCTTTCTTT
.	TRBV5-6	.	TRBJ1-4	CASSLAGYATNEKLFF	TGTGCCAGCAGCTTGGCCGGGTATGCAACTAATGAAAAACTGTTTTTT
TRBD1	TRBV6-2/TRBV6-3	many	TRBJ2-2	CASSTRQGTYTGELFF	TGTGCCAGCAGTACCCGACAGGGGACCTACACCGGGGAGCTGTTTTTT
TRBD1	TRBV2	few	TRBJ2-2	CASSRDRGFSPELFF	TGTGCCAGCAGTCGGGACAGGGGATTTTCCCCGGAGCTGTTTTTT
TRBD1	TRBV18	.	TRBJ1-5	CASSPRNRGYQPQHF	TGTGCCAGCTCACCACGAAACAGGGGATACCAGCCCCAGCATTTT
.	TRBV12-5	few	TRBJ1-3	CASGNLQGTGNTIYF	TGTGCTAGTGGGAACCTCCAGGGGACTGGAAACACCATATATTTT
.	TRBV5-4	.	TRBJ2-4	CASTTGGEGDIQYF	TGTGCCAGCACCACGGGCGGGGAAGGGGACATTCAGTACTTC
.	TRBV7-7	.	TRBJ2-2	CASSLGNLGGELFF	TGTGCCAGCAGCTTAGGTAACCTCGGCGGGGAGCTGTTTTTT